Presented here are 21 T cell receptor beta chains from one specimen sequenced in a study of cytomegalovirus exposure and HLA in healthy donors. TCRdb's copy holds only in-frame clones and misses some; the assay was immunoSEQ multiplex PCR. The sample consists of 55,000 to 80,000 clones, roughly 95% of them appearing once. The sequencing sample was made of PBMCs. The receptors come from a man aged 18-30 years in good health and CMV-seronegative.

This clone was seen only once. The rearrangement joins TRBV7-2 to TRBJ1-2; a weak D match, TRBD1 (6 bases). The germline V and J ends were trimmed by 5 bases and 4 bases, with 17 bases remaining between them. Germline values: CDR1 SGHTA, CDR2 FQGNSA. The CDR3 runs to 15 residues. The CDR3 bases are TGTGCCAGCAGCCACACTCGACAGGAGCTCTATGGCTACACCTTC. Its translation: CASSHTRQELYGYTF.

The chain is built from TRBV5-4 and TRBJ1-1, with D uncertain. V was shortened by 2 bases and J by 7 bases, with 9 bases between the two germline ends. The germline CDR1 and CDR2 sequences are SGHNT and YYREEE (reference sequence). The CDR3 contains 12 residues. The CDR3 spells CASSFAGIEAFF. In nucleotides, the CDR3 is TGTGCCAGCAGCTTTGCCGGTATTGAAGCTTTCTTT.

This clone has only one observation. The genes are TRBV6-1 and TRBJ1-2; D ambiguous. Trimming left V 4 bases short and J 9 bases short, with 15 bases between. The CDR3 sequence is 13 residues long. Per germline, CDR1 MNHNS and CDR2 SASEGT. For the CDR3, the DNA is TGTGCCAGCAGTGTAAGCCCGCCAACCAGCTACACCTTC. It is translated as CASSVSPPTSYTF.

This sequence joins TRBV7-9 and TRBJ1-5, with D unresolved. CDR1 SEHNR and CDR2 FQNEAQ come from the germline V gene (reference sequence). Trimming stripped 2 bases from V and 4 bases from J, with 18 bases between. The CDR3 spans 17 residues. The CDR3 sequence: CASSLQSQTGWNQPQHF. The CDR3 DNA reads TGTGCCAGCAGCTTACAGTCTCAAACGGGATGGAATCAGCCCCAGCATTTT.

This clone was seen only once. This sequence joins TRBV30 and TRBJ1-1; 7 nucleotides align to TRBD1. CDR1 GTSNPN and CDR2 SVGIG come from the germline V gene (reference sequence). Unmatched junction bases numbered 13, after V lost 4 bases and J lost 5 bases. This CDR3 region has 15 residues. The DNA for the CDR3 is TGTGCCTGGAACCTAAGCCCGACAGGGCTGACTGAAGCTTTCTTT. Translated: CAWNLSPTGLTEAFF.

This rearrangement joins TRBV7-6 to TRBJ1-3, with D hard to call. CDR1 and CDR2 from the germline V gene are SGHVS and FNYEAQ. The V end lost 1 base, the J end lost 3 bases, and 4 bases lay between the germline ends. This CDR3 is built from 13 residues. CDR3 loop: CASSLGLGNTIYF. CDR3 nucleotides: TGTGCCAGCAGCTTAGGGCTTGGAAACACCATATATTTT.

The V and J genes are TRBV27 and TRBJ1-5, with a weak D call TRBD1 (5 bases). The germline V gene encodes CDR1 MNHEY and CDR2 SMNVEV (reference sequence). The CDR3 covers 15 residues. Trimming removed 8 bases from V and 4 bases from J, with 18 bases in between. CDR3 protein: CASSLGPGSNQPQHF. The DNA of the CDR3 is TGTGCCAGCTCCTTAGGCCCAGGGTCTAATCAGCCCCAGCATTTT.

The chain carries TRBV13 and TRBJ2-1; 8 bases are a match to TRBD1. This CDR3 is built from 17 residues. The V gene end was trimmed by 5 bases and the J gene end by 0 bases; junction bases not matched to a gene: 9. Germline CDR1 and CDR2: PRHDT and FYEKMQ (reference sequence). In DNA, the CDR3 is TGTGCCAGCAGCCCGTACAGGGGGGAGAGCTCCTACAATGAGCAGTTCTTC. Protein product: CASSPYRGESSYNEQFF.

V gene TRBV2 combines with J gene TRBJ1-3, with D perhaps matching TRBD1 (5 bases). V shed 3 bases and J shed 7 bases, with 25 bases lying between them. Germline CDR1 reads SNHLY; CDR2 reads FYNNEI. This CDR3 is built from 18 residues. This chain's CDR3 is CASSDPGGAQPIGNTIYF. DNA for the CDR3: TGTGCCAGCAGTGACCCGGGGGGTGCCCAACCCATCGGGAACACCATATATTTT.

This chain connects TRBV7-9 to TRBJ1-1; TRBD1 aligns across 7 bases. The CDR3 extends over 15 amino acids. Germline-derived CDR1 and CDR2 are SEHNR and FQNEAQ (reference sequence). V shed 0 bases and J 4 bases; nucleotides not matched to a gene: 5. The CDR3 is CASSLAGDRVTEAFF. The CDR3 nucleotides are TGTGCCAGCAGCTTAGCGGGGGACAGAGTCACTGAAGCTTTCTTT.

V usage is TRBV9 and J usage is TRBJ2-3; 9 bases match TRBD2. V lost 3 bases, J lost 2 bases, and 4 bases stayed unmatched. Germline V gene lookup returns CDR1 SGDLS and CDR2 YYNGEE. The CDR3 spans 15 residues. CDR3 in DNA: TGTGCCAGCAGCGCCTCTAGCGGGGACACAGATACGCAGTATTTT. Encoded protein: CASSASSGDTDTQYF.

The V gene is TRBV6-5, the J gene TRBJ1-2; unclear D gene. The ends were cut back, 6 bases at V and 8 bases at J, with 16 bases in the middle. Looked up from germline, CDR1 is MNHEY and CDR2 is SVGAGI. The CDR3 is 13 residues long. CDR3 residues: CASSRYRGYGYTF. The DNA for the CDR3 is TGTGCCAGCAGCCGATACAGAGGGTACGGCTACACCTTC.

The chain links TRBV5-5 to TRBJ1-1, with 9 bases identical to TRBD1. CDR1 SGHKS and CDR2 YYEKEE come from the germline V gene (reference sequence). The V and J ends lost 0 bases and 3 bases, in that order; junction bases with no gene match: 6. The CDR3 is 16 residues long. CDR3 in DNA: TGTGCCAGCAGCTTGGACGGGACAGGGAGGGACACTGAAGCTTTCTTT. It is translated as CASSLDGTGRDTEAFF.

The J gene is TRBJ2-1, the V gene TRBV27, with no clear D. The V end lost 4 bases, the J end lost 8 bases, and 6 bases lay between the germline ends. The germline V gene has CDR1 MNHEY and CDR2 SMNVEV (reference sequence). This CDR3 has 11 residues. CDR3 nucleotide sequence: TGTGCCAGCAGTTCTTTCGATGAGCAGTTCTTC. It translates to CASSSFDEQFF.

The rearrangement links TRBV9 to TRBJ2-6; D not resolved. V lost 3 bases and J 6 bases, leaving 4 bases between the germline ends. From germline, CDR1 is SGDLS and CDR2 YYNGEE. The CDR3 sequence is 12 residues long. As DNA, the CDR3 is TGTGCCAGCAGCGCCCAGGCCAACGTCCTGACTTTC. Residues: CASSAQANVLTF.

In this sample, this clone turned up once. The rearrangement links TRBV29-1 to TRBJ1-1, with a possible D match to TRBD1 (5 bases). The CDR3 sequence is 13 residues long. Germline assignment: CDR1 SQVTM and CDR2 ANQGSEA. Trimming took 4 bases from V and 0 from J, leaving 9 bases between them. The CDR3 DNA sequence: TGCAGCGTTGTGACAGACATGAACACTGAAGCTTTCTTT. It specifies CSVVTDMNTEAFF. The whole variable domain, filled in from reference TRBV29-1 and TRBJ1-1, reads SAVISQKPSRDICQRGTSLTIQCQVDSQVTMMFWYRQQPGQSLTLIATANQGSEATYESGFVIDKFPISRPNLTFSTLTVSNMSPEDSSIYLCSVVTDMNTEAFFGQGTRLTVV.

This CDR3 reads CAWEGGSTTGYTF. CDR3 coding DNA: TGTGCCTGGGAGGGGGGGAGCACGACTGGCTACACCTTC. The chain uses TRBV30 and TRBJ1-2; a weak D match, TRBD1 (6 bases). This CDR3 has 13 amino acids. The germline CDR1 and CDR2 sequences are GTSNPN and SVGIG (reference sequence). The germline V and J ends were trimmed by 5 bases and 7 bases, with 17 bases remaining between them.

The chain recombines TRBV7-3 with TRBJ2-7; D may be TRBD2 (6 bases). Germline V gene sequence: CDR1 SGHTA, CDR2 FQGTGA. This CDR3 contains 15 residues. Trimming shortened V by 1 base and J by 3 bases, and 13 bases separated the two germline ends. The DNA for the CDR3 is TGTGCCAGCAGCTTAATGGCCTCGGGAGACTACGAGCAGTACTTC. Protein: CASSLMASGDYEQYF.

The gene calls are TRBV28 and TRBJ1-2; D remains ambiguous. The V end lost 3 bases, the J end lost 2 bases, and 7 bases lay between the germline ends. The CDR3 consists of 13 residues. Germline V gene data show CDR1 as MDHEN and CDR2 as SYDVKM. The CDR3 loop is CASSFYRNYGYTF. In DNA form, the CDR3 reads TGTGCCAGCAGTTTCTATCGGAACTATGGCTACACCTTC.

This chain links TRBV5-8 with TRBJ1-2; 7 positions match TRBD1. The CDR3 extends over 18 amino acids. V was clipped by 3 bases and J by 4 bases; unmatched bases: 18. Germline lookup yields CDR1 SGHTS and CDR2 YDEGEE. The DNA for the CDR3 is TGTGCCAGCAGCTCCAAACAACGGGGACAGAGGTTTTTCTATGGCTACACCTTC. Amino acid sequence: CASSSKQRGQRFFYGYTF.

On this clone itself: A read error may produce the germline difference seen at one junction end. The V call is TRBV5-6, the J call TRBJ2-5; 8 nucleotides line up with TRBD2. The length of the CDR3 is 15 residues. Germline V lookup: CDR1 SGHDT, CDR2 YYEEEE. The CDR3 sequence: CASSRYEAGGHLQNF. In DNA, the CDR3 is TGTGCCAGCAGCCGGTATGAGGCGGGGGGCCATTTGCAGAACTTC.